Detailed here is one TCR beta chain. Its specific antigen is unknown. Base qualities are not at hand, and no much larger clone is one base apart. TCR beta rearrangements were amplified from genomic DNA extracted from peripheral blood rather than from sorted cells or RNA. The data belong to a study of T cell repertoires in aging, cancer and after chemotherapy (dated by TCRdb to about 2019). Notes on the research overall: The donors fell into six age groups ranging from 30 or younger to 70 or older, and each group had at least three individuals. Alongside fewer than 100 healthy donors serving as a reference group, the cohort included some 220 cancer patients, of whom some 91 had hematological cancers and some 130 had solid cancers. Peripheral blood TCR beta repertoires from healthy donors and cancer patients were profiled to examine immunoaging and T cell reconstitution after chemotherapy. In total, the full dataset held 10 million or so TCR reads. Paired pre- and post-chemotherapy samples in the solid tumor group came from brain tumor (glioblastoma) patients receiving temozolomide-based therapy. General findings and caveats noted by the study authors: Untreated patients with hematological or solid cancers showed significantly lower blood TCR diversity and higher clonality than age-matched healthy donors. In healthy donors, the decline in TCR diversity with age was mainly explained by loss of richness, whereas in cancer patients loss of evenness was also found to contribute. In both cancer cohorts, median generation probability rose over the chemotherapy interval, which suggests that the repertoire was reconstituted through rebound thymic output. The authors noted that the repertoire data do not allow conclusions about immunological memory after chemotherapy.

Multiplex touch-down PCR with a mixed TRB-A/B primer pool was used to amplify rearranged TRB sequences covering the V, D and J segments. Two consecutive PCR reactions with Phusion HS II polymerase added Illumina adapters and sample indices to the amplicons. Amplicons were gel-purified with the NucleoSpin Gel and PCR Clean-up kit, then checked with Qubit and an Agilent 2100 Bioanalyzer. Sequencing of the libraries was done on an Illumina MiSeq with paired-end, single-indexed 600-cycle runs. In the original analysis: Processing of the TRB sequences was carried out with MiXCR versions 2.12 and 3.0.5. A clone was defined as each unique CDR3 nucleotide sequence, and only productive sequences supported by at least two reads were kept. Shannon diversity, evenness, clonality (one minus evenness), and alpha-parameterized diversity profiles from alpha 0 to 5 were included as repertoire metrics. The IGoR algorithm was used to calculate generation probabilities for clones in the paired samples taken before and after chemotherapy. TCRdb reprocessed the public reads (quality trimming at Q25 with fastp, clone calling with MiXCR) and kept in-frame beta chains. One record per CDR3 amino acid sequence lists the most common genes and DNA. Clone size and V and J calls follow TCRdb, not the original study. The sample table records about 4,300 distinct CDR3 sequences; about 40% of these occur just once. About 60% of the sample lies in the top ten.

Trimming accounts for 5 bases at V and 2 bases at J, while the number of junction bases matched to no gene is 5. The CDR3, from cysteine to phenylalanine, totals 16 residues. Solely the CDR3 DNA is kept, with 48 bases framed from the first base. CDR1 and CDR2, per the germline V gene (reference sequence), are MNHEY and SMNVEV. Sequencing input: blood. Recombination joined TRBV27 with TRBJ2-7, with 14 bases in between that match TRBD2. The source is a human donor with a solid tumor. The nucleotide sequence is given as TGTGCCAGCAGTCGGACTAGCGGGAGGACCACCTACGAGCAGTACTTC. This sequence encodes CASSRTSGRTTYEQYF.